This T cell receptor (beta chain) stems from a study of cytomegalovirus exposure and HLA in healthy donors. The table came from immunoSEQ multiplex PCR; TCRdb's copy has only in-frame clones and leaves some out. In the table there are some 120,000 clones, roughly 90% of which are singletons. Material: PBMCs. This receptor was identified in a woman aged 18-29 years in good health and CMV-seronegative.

CDR3 sequence: CASSRGTGSSTDTQYF. The DNA for the CDR3 is TGTGCCAGCAGCCGAGGGACAGGGTCTAGCACAGATACGCAGTATTTT. The rearrangement uses TRBV28 and TRBJ2-3; 9 nucleotides agree with TRBD1. The trim removed 6 bases at V and 0 bases at J, leaving 7 bases unmatched. The CDR3 consists of 16 residues. Germline V gene sequence: CDR1 MDHEN, CDR2 SYDVKM.